These 2 T cell receptor beta chains originate from one sample sequenced in a study of Ad26.COV2.S vaccination and SARS-CoV-2 variants. Produced via immunoSEQ multiplex PCR; TCRdb's table is partial and in-frame only. The table has more than 300,000 clones, 85% to 90% seen once. Treatment indicated: approximately 18 received Ad26.COV2.S at low or high dose, single or two shots; several received placebo; per-sample allocation not given. Sampling occurred on day 63 after the first vaccine or placebo injection. The source material was peripheral blood, sampled in a trial of Ad26.COV2.S vaccine versus placebo. These receptors were taken from a person between 18 and 65 years old who received the Ad26.COV2.S COVID-19 vaccine or a placebo.

This clone was recorded once. The chain carries TRBV6-5 and TRBJ1-3, with TRBD1 identical over 10 bases. The V segment lost 5 bases and the J segment 2 bases; nucleotides outside the gene matches: 3. The germline V gene encodes CDR1 MNHEY and CDR2 SVGAGI. This CDR3 comprises 15 residues. For the CDR3, the DNA is TGTGCCAGCAGTCCGACAGGGGGCCCTGGAAACACCATATATTTT. Translating it yields CASSPTGGPGNTIYF.

The chain is built from TRBV18 and TRBJ1-5; maybe TRBD1 (5 bases). The CDR3 runs 18 residues. In germline, CDR1 is KGHSH, CDR2 LQKENI. Trimming removed 3 bases at V and 4 bases at J, with 22 bases between. The DNA of the CDR3 is TGTGCCAGCTCACCGTCGGCAGGGTTAGGTAATGGGAATCAGCCCCAGCATTTT. This gives the protein CASSPSAGLGNGNQPQHF.